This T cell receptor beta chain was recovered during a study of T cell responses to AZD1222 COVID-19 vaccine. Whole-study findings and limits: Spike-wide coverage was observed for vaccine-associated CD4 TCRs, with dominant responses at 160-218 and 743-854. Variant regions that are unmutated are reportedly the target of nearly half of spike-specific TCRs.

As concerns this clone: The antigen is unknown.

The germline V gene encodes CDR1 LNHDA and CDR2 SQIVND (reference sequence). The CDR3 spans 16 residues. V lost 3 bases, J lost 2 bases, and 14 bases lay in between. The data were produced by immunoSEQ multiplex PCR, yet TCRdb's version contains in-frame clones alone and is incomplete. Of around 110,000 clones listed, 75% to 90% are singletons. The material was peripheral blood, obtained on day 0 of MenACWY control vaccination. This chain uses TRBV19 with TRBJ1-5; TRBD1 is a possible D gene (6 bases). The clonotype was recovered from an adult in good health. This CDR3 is CASSIGQGRGNQPQHF. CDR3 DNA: TGTGCCAGTAGTATCGGCCAGGGGAGAGGCAATCAGCCCCAGCATTTT.